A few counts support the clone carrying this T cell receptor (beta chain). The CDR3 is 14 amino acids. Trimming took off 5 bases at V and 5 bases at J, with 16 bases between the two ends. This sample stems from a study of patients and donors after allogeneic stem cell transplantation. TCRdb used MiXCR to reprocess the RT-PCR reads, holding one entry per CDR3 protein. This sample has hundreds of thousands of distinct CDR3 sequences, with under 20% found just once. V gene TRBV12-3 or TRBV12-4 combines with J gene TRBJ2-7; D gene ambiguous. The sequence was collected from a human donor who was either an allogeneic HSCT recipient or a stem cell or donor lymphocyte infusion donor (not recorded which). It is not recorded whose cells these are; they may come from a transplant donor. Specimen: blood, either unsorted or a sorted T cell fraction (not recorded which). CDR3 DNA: TGTGCCAGCAGTCTCCCGGGCTTGTCCGACGAGCAGTACTTC. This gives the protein CASSLPGLSDEQYF.